A single sample gave rise to the 18 T cell receptor beta chains below, sequenced in a study of cytomegalovirus exposure and HLA in healthy donors (dated by TCRdb to 2015 to 2018). Preparation of the library involved the immunoSEQ multiplex PCR assay. For the multiplex PCR, a mixture combining 60 forward primers for TCR Vbeta segments and 13 reverse primers for TCR Jbeta segments was used. The source is immuneACCESS, and TCRdb retained only in-frame sequences with V and J called. Part of the clones is not carried over; for the studies checked, unresolved V genes explain less than half of this, and the remainder is unexplained. The sample table shows about 120,000 clones, and 70% to 85% are seen once. About 5% of the sample goes to the ten largest clones. Sequencing input: PBMCs. These receptors all come from a man over 45 in good health and CMV-seropositive.

The rearrangement joins TRBV5-1 to TRBJ2-3; 7 bases match TRBD1. The CDR3 consists of 16 residues. CDR1 and CDR2 from the germline V gene are SGHRS and YFSETQ. With 5 bases clipped from V and 4 bases from J, the junction kept 13 bases outside the gene matches. In nucleotides, the CDR3 is TGCGCCAGCAGACCCACATCAGACAGGGTGGCAGATACGCAGTATTTT. This sequence encodes CASRPTSDRVADTQYF.

J is TRBJ2-2 and V is TRBV9; D possibly corresponds to TRBD1 (6 bases). Trimming removed 0 bases from V and 0 bases from J, with 6 bases in between. The germline V gene has CDR1 SGDLS and CDR2 YYNGEE. CDR3 length: 15 residues. The CDR3 nucleotides are TGTGCCAGCAGCGTAGCAGGGGCGAACACCGGGGAGCTGTTTTTT. Amino acid sequence: CASSVAGANTGELFF.

The chain employs TRBV10-3 and TRBJ2-2; the D gene is possibly TRBD1 (6 bases). This CDR3 has 15 amino acids. CDR1 is ENHRY, CDR2 SYGVKD, per germline. V lost 0 bases to trimming and J lost 5 bases, with 10 bases between them. As DNA, the CDR3 is TGTGCCATCAGTGAGTCGAAGGGGGAAACCGGGGAGCTGTTTTTT. Translating gives CAISESKGETGELFF.

To note about this clone: This likely comes from a read error, as the CDR3 has no conserved phenylalanine or tryptophan at its end. The DNA is omitted, as the CDR3 cannot be located on it reliably, and the CDR3 follows TCRdb's listing. V usage is TRBV7-9 and J usage is TRBJ1-2. The CDR3 adds up to 12 amino acids, both ends counted. From germline, CDR1 is SEHNR and CDR2 FQNEAQ (reference sequence). The CDR3 sequence is CASSHTHRRLSV.

The chain couples TRBV6-5 to TRBJ1-5, with TRBD1 identical over 8 bases. Germline CDR1 is MNHEY and CDR2 is SVGAGI. CDR3 length: 15 residues. The ends lost 6 bases at V and 0 bases at J; junction bases unmatched: 4. The CDR3 DNA sequence: TGTGCCAGCAGAGCACAGGGGGATAGCAATCAGCCCCAGCATTTT. It encodes CASRAQGDSNQPQHF.

The rearrangement links TRBV6-5 to TRBJ2-7; TRBD1 is a possible D gene (5 bases). CDR3 size: 12 residues. Germline-derived CDR1 and CDR2 are MNHEY and SVGAGI. Trimming took 4 bases from V and 4 from J, leaving 8 bases between them. CDR3 coding DNA: TGTGCCAGCAGTTCCCAGGGATACGAGCAGTACTTC. This codes for CASSSQGYEQYF.

V is TRBV7-2 and J is TRBJ2-7, with D possibly matching TRBD1 (5 bases). Trimming left V 0 bases short and J 3 bases short, with 9 bases between. Germline CDR1 is SGHTA and CDR2 is FQGNSA. The CDR3 runs to 14 residues. CDR3 sequence reads: CASSLAGVFYEQYF. In nucleotides, the CDR3 is TGTGCCAGCAGCTTAGCAGGGGTCTTCTACGAGCAGTACTTC.

This chain joins TRBV25-1 and TRBJ1-1, with D possibly TRBD1 on 5 matching bases. Trimming shortened V by 7 bases and J by 9 bases, and 24 bases separated the two germline ends. CDR3 size: 15 residues. The V gene's germline CDR1 is MGHDK and CDR2 SYGVNS. CDR3 amino acids: CASTPGTLSMGQAFF. The DNA for the CDR3 is TGTGCCAGCACCCCCGGGACTCTGAGCATGGGGCAAGCTTTCTTT.

CDR3 region: CASSPDRAYTEAFF. CDR3 DNA sequence: TGTGCCAGTAGCCCGGACAGGGCCTACACTGAAGCTTTCTTT. The chain links TRBV19 to TRBJ1-1; 8 bases are a match to TRBD1. This CDR3 contains 14 residues. The germline V gene has CDR1 LNHDA and CDR2 SQIVND (reference sequence). The junction had 6 bases not matched to a gene; V was cut back by 6 bases and J by 3 bases.

The chain is built from TRBV2 and TRBJ1-4; possibly TRBD1 for D (5 bases). Trimming removed 4 bases from V and 6 bases from J, with 15 bases in between. This CDR3 has 15 residues. Per the germline V gene, CDR1 is SNHLY and CDR2 is FYNNEI. DNA for the CDR3: TGTGCCAGCAGTGTCGGGGGGGTGAGAGATGAAAAACTGTTTTTT. It encodes CASSVGGVRDEKLFF. The complete variable domain, with remaining parts taken from reference TRBV2 and TRBJ1-4, reads EPEVTQTPSHQVTQMGQEVILRCVPISNHLYFYWYRQILGQKVEFLVSFYNNEISEKSEIFDDQFSVERPDGSNFTLKIRSTKLEDSAMYFCASSVGGVRDEKLFFGSGTQLSVL.

The V and J genes are TRBV19 and TRBJ1-6; D gene uncertain. CDR3 length: 15 amino acids. V shed 1 base and J shed 7 bases, with 11 bases lying between them. Germline-derived CDR1 and CDR2 are LNHDA and SQIVND (reference sequence). CDR3 in amino acids: CASSIVWPENSPLHF. Written as DNA, the CDR3 is TGTGCCAGTAGTATAGTTTGGCCTGAAAATTCACCCCTCCACTTT.

The chain has TRBV7-9 and TRBJ1-5; the match to TRBD1 covers 7 bases. The CDR3 has 14 residues. Losses at the gene ends were 4 bases for V and 1 base for J; bases not matched to a gene: 1. Germline values: CDR1 SEHNR, CDR2 FQNEAQ (reference sequence). CDR3 in DNA: TGTGCCAGCAGCTCACAGGGGAGCAATCAGCCCCAGCATTTT. The encoded protein is CASSSQGSNQPQHF.

J is TRBJ1-1 and V is TRBV19; D is unresolved. From germline, CDR1 is LNHDA and CDR2 SQIVND (reference sequence). The CDR3 runs to 13 residues. V was trimmed by 3 bases and J by 3 bases, leaving 8 bases between them. This CDR3 reads CASSIERYTEAFF. The CDR3 bases are TGTGCCAGTAGTATCGAGAGATACACTGAAGCTTTCTTT. Full variable domain (outside the CDR3, taken from reference TRBV19 and TRBJ1-1): DGGITQSPKYLFRKEGQNVTLSCEQNLNHDAMYWYRQDPGQGLRLIYYSQIVNDFQKGDIAEGYSVSREKKESFPLTVTSAQKNPTAFYLCASSIERYTEAFFGQGTRLTVV.

The chain joins TRBV5-1 to TRBJ1-1, with 8 bases lining up with TRBD1. Germline V gene lookup returns CDR1 SGHRS and CDR2 YFSETQ. CDR3 size: 15 residues. V was pared by 4 bases and J by 5 bases, with 10 bases of the junction left unmatched. The DNA of the CDR3 is TGCGCCAGCAGCCCACAGGGGGGAGAAAGAACTGAAGCTTTCTTT. Its translation is CASSPQGGERTEAFF.

V usage is TRBV13 and J usage is TRBJ2-7, with D possibly TRBD2 on 7 matching bases. Looked up from germline, CDR1 is PRHDT and CDR2 is FYEKMQ (reference sequence). Deletions cut 9 bases from V and 7 bases from J, with 19 bases between. The CDR3 contains 13 residues. CDR3 coding DNA: TGTGCCAGTAAGCCTGGGGGGGCAGAGGAGCAGTACTTC. Its translation: CASKPGGAEEQYF.

The V call is TRBV2, the J call TRBJ2-3, with 11 bases lining up with TRBD1. With V trimmed by 7 bases and J by 3 bases, 6 bases remained unmatched. This CDR3 region has 15 residues. CDR1 and CDR2 from the germline V gene are SNHLY and FYNNEI. The CDR3 region has the DNA TGTGCCAGCAAATCGGACAGGGGGCTTACAGATACGCAGTATTTT. This sequence encodes CASKSDRGLTDTQYF.

The chain has TRBV19 and TRBJ2-7; 11 bases are shared with TRBD1. V trimming: 10 bases; J trimming: 3 bases; junction bases outside the gene matches: 11. In germline, CDR1 is LNHDA, CDR2 SQIVND (reference sequence). The CDR3 sequence is 15 residues long. Here the CDR3 reads CATQSGTGGIYEQYF. CDR3 bases: TGTGCCACCCAGTCAGGGACAGGGGGAATCTACGAGCAGTACTTC. The whole variable domain, filled in from reference TRBV19 and TRBJ2-7, reads DGGITQSPKYLFRKEGQNVTLSCEQNLNHDAMYWYRQDPGQGLRLIYYSQIVNDFQKGDIAEGYSVSREKKESFPLTVTSAQKNPTAFYLCATQSGTGGIYEQYFGPGTRLTVT.

This sequence joins TRBV2 and TRBJ2-5, with 9 bases aligning to TRBD2. This CDR3 is built from 15 residues. V shed 6 bases and J 5 bases; nucleotides not matched to a gene: 10. Germline CDR1 and CDR2: SNHLY and FYNNEI. CDR3 coding DNA: TGTGCCAGCAGAGCCGGCGGGGGGGCCGGGGAGACCCAGTACTTC. Protein product: CASRAGGGAGETQYF. Complete variable domain (other parts from reference TRBV2 and TRBJ2-5): EPEVTQTPSHQVTQMGQEVILRCVPISNHLYFYWYRQILGQKVEFLVSFYNNEISEKSEIFDDQFSVERPDGSNFTLKIRSTKLEDSAMYFCASRAGGGAGETQYFGPGTRLLVL.